The 5 T cell receptor beta chains reported below all come from one sample, sequenced in a study of blood T cell repertoires in COVID-19. Method: immunoSEQ multiplex PCR; TCRdb's copy keeps in-frame clones and lacks some. Among over 150,000 clones listed, roughly 86% were seen once. The sequenced sample consisted of peripheral blood. The receptors were gathered from a man aged 50 or older with active or convalescent COVID-19.

The chain employs TRBV4-1 and TRBJ2-7, with 7 bases aligning to TRBD2. The CDR3 covers 15 residues. V trimming: 0 bases; J trimming: 4 bases; junction bases outside the gene matches: 6. CDR1 is MGHRA and CDR2 is YSYEKL in the germline V gene. The CDR3 region is CASSQEWLRGYEQYF. CDR3 sequence (DNA): TGCGCCAGCAGCCAAGAGTGGTTGCGGGGGTACGAGCAGTACTTC.

The V and J genes are TRBV7-9 and TRBJ2-4; 8 bases match TRBD1. V was clipped by 3 bases and J by 1 base; unmatched bases: 5. The CDR3 length is 16 residues. Germline V CDR1 and CDR2: SEHNR, FQNEAQ (reference sequence). CDR3 residues: CASSLGQGAAKNIQYF. CDR3 DNA sequence: TGTGCCAGCAGCTTGGGGCAGGGGGCTGCCAAAAACATTCAGTACTTC. The whole variable domain, filled in from reference TRBV7-9 and TRBJ2-4, reads DTGVSQNPRHKITKRGQNVTFRCDPISEHNRLYWYRQTLGQGPEFLTYFQNEAQLEKSRLLSDRFSAERPKGSFSTLEIQRTEQGDSAMYLCASSLGQGAAKNIQYFGAGTRLSVL.

The chain employs TRBV9 and TRBJ1-2; 8 bases are a match to TRBD1. Trimming cost V 3 bases and J 8 bases; bases outside gene matches: 9. The CDR3 consists of 14 residues. The germline V gene encodes CDR1 SGDLS and CDR2 YYNGEE. In DNA form, the CDR3 reads TGTGCCAGCAGCGGTACACAGGGGGTCGGGGGCTACACCTTC. It yields the protein CASSGTQGVGGYTF.

The V gene is TRBV6-5, the J gene TRBJ1-2; 9 bases are a match to TRBD1. This CDR3 comprises 13 residues. In germline, CDR1 is MNHEY, CDR2 SVGAGI. V dropped 2 bases and J dropped 8; count of bases not matched to a gene: 3. CDR3 residues: CASSYGTGWGYTF. CDR3 DNA: TGTGCCAGCAGTTACGGGACAGGGTGGGGCTACACCTTC.

The V gene is TRBV4-3, the J gene TRBJ1-5; 8 nucleotides match TRBD1. V lost 3 bases to trimming and J lost 6 bases; unmatched junction nucleotides: 4. The CDR3 contains 14 residues. Looked up from germline, CDR1 is LGHNA and CDR2 is YSLEER. The CDR3 nucleotides read TGCGCCAGCAGCCAGGGACAGGCCACTCAGCCCCAGCATTTT. Translated: CASSQGQATQPQHF.